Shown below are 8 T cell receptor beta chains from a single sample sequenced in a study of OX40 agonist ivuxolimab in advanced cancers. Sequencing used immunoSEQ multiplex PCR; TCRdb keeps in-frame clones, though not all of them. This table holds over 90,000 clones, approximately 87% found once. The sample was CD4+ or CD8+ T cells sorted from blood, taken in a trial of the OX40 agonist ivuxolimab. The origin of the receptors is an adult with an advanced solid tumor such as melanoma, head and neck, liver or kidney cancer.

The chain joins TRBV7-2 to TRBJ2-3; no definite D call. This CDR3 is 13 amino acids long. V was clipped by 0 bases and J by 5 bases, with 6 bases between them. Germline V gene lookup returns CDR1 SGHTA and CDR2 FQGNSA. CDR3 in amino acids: CASSLAAKDTQYF. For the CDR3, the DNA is TGTGCCAGCAGCTTAGCGGCGAAAGATACGCAGTATTTT.

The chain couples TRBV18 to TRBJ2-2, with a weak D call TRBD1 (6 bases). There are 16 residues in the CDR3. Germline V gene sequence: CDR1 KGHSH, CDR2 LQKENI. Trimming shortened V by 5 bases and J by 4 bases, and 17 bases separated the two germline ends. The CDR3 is CASSSQSGTRTGELFF. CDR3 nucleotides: TGTGCCAGCTCATCTCAATCCGGGACACGCACCGGGGAGCTGTTTTTT.

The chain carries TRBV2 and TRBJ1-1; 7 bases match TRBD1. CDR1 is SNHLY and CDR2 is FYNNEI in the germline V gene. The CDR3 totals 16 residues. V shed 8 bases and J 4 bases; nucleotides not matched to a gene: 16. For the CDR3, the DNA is TGTGCCAGCTTCATGGACAGGCCGGACTTCGGCACTGAAGCTTTCTTT. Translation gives CASFMDRPDFGTEAFF. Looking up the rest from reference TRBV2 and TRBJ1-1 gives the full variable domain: EPEVTQTPSHQVTQMGQEVILRCVPISNHLYFYWYRQILGQKVEFLVSFYNNEISEKSEIFDDQFSVERPDGSNFTLKIRSTKLEDSAMYFCASFMDRPDFGTEAFFGQGTRLTVV.

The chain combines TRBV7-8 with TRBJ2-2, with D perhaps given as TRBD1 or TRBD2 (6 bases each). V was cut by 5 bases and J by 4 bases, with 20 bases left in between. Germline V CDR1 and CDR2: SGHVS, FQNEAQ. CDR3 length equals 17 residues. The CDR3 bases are TGTGCCAGCAGCGCTTCGATCCGGGGGCTAGGCACCGGGGAGCTGTTTTTT. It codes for CASSASIRGLGTGELFF.

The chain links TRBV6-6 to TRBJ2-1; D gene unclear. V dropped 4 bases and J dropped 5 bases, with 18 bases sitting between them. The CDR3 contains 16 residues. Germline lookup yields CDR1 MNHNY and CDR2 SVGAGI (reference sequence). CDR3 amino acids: CASSFSPRTADNEQFF. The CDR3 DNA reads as TGTGCCAGCAGTTTTTCTCCACGGACGGCCGACAATGAGCAGTTCTTC.

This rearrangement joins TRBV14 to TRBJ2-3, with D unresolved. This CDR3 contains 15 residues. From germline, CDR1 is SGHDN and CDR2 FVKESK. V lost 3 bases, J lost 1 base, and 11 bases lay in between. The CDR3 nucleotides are TGTGCCAGCAGCCATTATGGAAGGGGCACAGATACGCAGTATTTT. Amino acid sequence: CASSHYGRGTDTQYF. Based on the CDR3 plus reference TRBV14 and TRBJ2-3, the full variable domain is EAGVTQFPSHSVIEKGQTVTLRCDPISGHDNLYWYRRVMGKEIKFLLHFVKESKQDESGMPNNRFLAERTGGTYSTLKVQPAELEDSGVYFCASSHYGRGTDTQYFGPGTRLTVL.

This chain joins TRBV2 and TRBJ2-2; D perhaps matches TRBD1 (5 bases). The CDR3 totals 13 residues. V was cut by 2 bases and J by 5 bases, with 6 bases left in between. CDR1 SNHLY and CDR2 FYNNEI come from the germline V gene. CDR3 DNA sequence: TGTGCCAGCAGTGAATCAGGGACCGGGGAGCTGTTTTTT. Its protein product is CASSESGTGELFF.

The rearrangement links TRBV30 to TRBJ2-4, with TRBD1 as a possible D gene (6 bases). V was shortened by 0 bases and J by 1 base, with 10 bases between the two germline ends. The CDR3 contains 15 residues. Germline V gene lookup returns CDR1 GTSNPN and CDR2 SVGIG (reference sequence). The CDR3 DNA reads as TGTGCCTGGAGTGTGGGGGCTGAGGCCAAAAACATTCAGTACTTC. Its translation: CAWSVGAEAKNIQYF.